These T cell receptor beta chains were read from a single sample in a study of T-cell memory formation after mild COVID-19. TCRdb passed the 5' RACE reads through MiXCR, listing each CDR3 protein once. In the table there are about 180,000 distinct CDR3 sequences, roughly 17% of which are singletons. Material: PBMCs or a T cell subset sorted from them (not recorded which). All receptors derive from an adult woman who had mild COVID-19 (a few samples of this study predate the infection). Cell type and time point are not known. Both conserved end residues are part of each CDR3. Fields, in order: D gene, CDR3 length, clone size, J gene, V gene, CDR3 DNA, CDR3 protein. D genes are given only for firm matches. Part of the rows lack a size; the others show once, few, many or a class for expanded clones.

D: TRBD1
length: 15
size: -
J: TRBJ2-1
V: TRBV7-3
DNA: TGTGCCAGCAGCCCGTACAGGGGACGGCACAATGAGCAGTTCTTC
CDR3: CASSPYRGRHNEQFF

D: -
length: 12
size: -
J: TRBJ2-1
V: TRBV20-1
DNA: TGCAGTGCTCGCCGGGGCGCGGATGAGCAGTTCTTC
CDR3: CSARRGADEQFF

D: -
length: 14
size: few
J: TRBJ2-2
V: TRBV11-3
DNA: TGTGCCAGCAGCTTAGGTCCAGATACCGGGGAGCTGTTTTTT
CDR3: CASSLGPDTGELFF

D: -
length: 12
size: -
J: TRBJ1-1
V: TRBV6-1
DNA: TGTGCCAGCAGTGAAGCTTTGGCTAGGGCTTTCTTT
CDR3: CASSEALARAFF

D: TRBD2
length: 15
size: -
J: TRBJ2-7
V: TRBV14
DNA: TGTGCCAGCAGCCAAGATCGACAGCGGGACTACGAGCAGTACTTC
CDR3: CASSQDRQRDYEQYF

D: TRBD1
length: 17
size: -
J: TRBJ1-2
V: TRBV7-9
DNA: TGTGCCAGCAGCTCAGAGCCCGGGGGACAGGGGCAGAATGGCTACACCTTC
CDR3: CASSSEPGGQGQNGYTF

D: -
length: 18
size: few
J: TRBJ2-1
V: TRBV21-1
DNA: TGTGCCAGCAGCCCCGTCGGTAGCGGGAGACCCTCCTACAATGAGCAGTTCTTC
CDR3: CASSPVGSGRPSYNEQFF

D: -
length: 14
size: few
J: TRBJ2-3
V: TRBV5-1
DNA: TGCGCCAGCAGCCGTGGGGCTGTCGCAGATACGCAGTATTTT
CDR3: CASSRGAVADTQYF

D: TRBD1
length: 14
size: few
J: TRBJ2-7
V: TRBV12-3/TRBV12-4
DNA: TGTGCCAGCAGAAGACAGGGTAGGACCTACGAGCAGTACTTC
CDR3: CASRRQGRTYEQYF

D: TRBD2
length: 15
size: -
J: TRBJ2-5
V: TRBV2
DNA: TGTGCCAGCAGTGAAGGACTAGCGGGGACGGAGACCCAGTACTTC
CDR3: CASSEGLAGTETQYF

D: TRBD1
length: 15
size: few
J: TRBJ2-5
V: TRBV24-1
DNA: TGTGCCACCAGTGGGGGAGGGACAGGGGGAGAGACCCAGTACTTC
CDR3: CATSGGGTGGETQYF

D: -
length: 16
size: few
J: TRBJ2-5
V: TRBV7-8
DNA: TGTGCCAGCAGCTTCCGCCCGCTCCGGGACGGAGAGACCCAGTACTTC
CDR3: CASSFRPLRDGETQYF

D: -
length: 15
size: many
J: TRBJ2-1
V: TRBV5-1
DNA: TGCGCCAGCAGCTTGAATGGGGGCTCCTACAATGAGCAGTTCTTC
CDR3: CASSLNGGSYNEQFF

D: -
length: 16
size: many
J: TRBJ2-3
V: TRBV7-8
DNA: TGTGCCAGCAGCTTAGGGGGCGGGATCAAAACAGATACGCAGTATTTT
CDR3: CASSLGGGIKTDTQYF

D: -
length: 13
size: many
J: TRBJ2-3
V: TRBV24-1
DNA: TGTGCCACCAGTGACGCCACTCGGTATACGCAGTATTTT
CDR3: CATSDATRYTQYF

D: -
length: 11
size: -
J: TRBJ1-1
V: TRBV7-2
DNA: TGTGCCAGCAGCTTATTGCTTGAAGCTTTCTTT
CDR3: CASSLLLEAFF

D: -
length: 15
size: few
J: TRBJ2-4
V: TRBV7-3
DNA: TGTGCCAGCAGCACCCGAAGAGGGGGGAAAAACATTCAGTACTTC
CDR3: CASSTRRGGKNIQYF

D: TRBD2
length: 14
size: -
J: TRBJ2-1
V: TRBV5-1
DNA: TGCGCCAGCAGCCGGGGGGGACCCTACAATGAGCAGTTCTTC
CDR3: CASSRGGPYNEQFF

D: TRBD1
length: 14
size: -
J: TRBJ1-1
V: TRBV5-1
DNA: TGCGCCAGCAGCCGGACAGGGGGAGTTACTGAAGCTTTCTTT
CDR3: CASSRTGGVTEAFF

D: TRBD2
length: 15
size: many
J: TRBJ2-3
V: TRBV5-4
DNA: TGTGCCAGCAGCCCGGGACTAGCGGGCACAGATACGCAGTATTTT
CDR3: CASSPGLAGTDTQYF

D: -
length: 16
size: -
J: TRBJ1-3
V: TRBV6-6
DNA: TGTGCCAGCAGCCTGGGCCAGGGCAGCTCTGGAAACACCATATATTTT
CDR3: CASSLGQGSSGNTIYF

D: TRBD2
length: 14
size: -
J: TRBJ2-7
V: TRBV7-9
DNA: TGTGCCAGCAGCCCAAGACTAGCCCCCTACGAGCAGTACTTC
CDR3: CASSPRLAPYEQYF

D: -
length: 11
size: many
J: TRBJ2-5
V: TRBV7-2
DNA: TGTGCCAGCAGCCCCGGGTGGACCCAGTACTTC
CDR3: CASSPGWTQYF

D: TRBD2
length: 14
size: -
J: TRBJ2-3
V: TRBV12-3/TRBV12-4
DNA: TGTGCCAGCAGATATAGCGGGGGCACAGATACGCAGTATTTT
CDR3: CASRYSGGTDTQYF

D: -
length: 11
size: few
J: TRBJ2-3
V: TRBV20-1
DNA: TGCAGTGGAGGGGGTGGAGATACGCAGTATTTT
CDR3: CSGGGGDTQYF